The source of this T cell receptor beta chain is a study of cytomegalovirus exposure and HLA in healthy donors. This clone is a singleton in its sample. Its target is unknown. The PCR employed 60 Vbeta primers together with 13 Jbeta primers. Sequencing used immunoSEQ multiplex PCR; TCRdb keeps in-frame clones, though not all of them. The sample includes approximately 75,000 clones, roughly 75% of them seen just once. The study's findings and limits: As a later analysis revealed, most CMV-associated TCR beta chains appeared HLA-restricted.

J was trimmed by 6 bases and V by 7 bases; bases with no gene match: 5. CDR1 and CDR2 from the germline V gene are MNHEY and SMNVEV (reference sequence). The CDR3 covers 12 residues. The source of this sequence is a male donor in good health and CMV-seronegative. The sequencing input was PBMCs. This rearrangement joins TRBV27 to TRBJ2-7, with TRBD1 matching 8 bases. CDR3 sequence (DNA): TGTGCCAGCAAACACACAGGGGGCGAGCAGTACTTC. Residues: CASKHTGGEQYF.